The 23 T cell receptor beta chains below come from one sample, sequenced in a study of cytomegalovirus exposure and HLA in healthy donors. The PCR employed 60 Vbeta primers together with 13 Jbeta primers. The data were produced by immunoSEQ multiplex PCR, yet TCRdb's version contains in-frame clones alone and is incomplete. The sample lists nearly 200,000 clones; 82% were seen once. Sequencing used PBMCs. The source is a woman aged 45-65 years in good health and CMV-seropositive.

The rearrangement uses TRBV2 and TRBJ2-5; D unclear. Germline lookup yields CDR1 SNHLY and CDR2 FYNNEI. The CDR3 consists of 19 residues. Trimming stripped 3 bases from V and 3 bases from J, with 26 bases between. CDR3 DNA: TGTGCCAGCAGTGACCTTGCCTGGAAGGCGGTAAAGGAGAAAGAGACCCAGTACTTC. Its protein is CASSDLAWKAVKEKETQYF.

Comments on this clone: Germline is not matched at one junction end, which may reflect a read error. The chain combines TRBV7-9 with TRBJ1-1, with unresolved D. Germline V gives CDR1 SEHNR, CDR2 FQNEAQ (reference sequence). CDR3 size: 14 residues. CDR3 nucleotides: TGTTCCAGCAGCTTAGCAGCCGGGAACACTGAAGCTTTCTTT. Its translation: CSSSLAAGNTEAFF.

The chain recombines TRBV7-9 with TRBJ1-2; 8 nucleotides agree with TRBD1. The CDR3 has 13 residues. From germline, CDR1 is SEHNR and CDR2 FQNEAQ (reference sequence). J lost 4 bases, V lost 5 bases, and 3 bases had no gene match. The CDR3, as DNA: TGTGCCAGCAGCCATACAGGGGGCTATGGCTACACCTTC. Its translation: CASSHTGGYGYTF.

The V and J genes are TRBV28 and TRBJ2-7, with TRBD2 as a possible D gene (6 bases). Germline loops: CDR1 MDHEN, CDR2 SYDVKM. This CDR3 region has 15 residues. V was clipped by 5 bases and J by 3 bases, with 17 bases between them. The CDR3 region is CASSEGTPPRYEQYF. CDR3 sequence (DNA): TGTGCCAGCAGTGAAGGGACTCCCCCTCGCTACGAGCAGTACTTC.

The V gene is TRBV6-1, the J gene TRBJ2-2; D is possibly TRBD1 (6 bases). V was shortened by 7 bases and J by 1 base, with 13 bases between the two germline ends. This CDR3 is 15 amino acids long. The germline gives CDR1 MNHNS, CDR2 SASEGT. In nucleotides, the CDR3 is TGTGCCAGCATTCATCAGACAGGGAACACCGGGGAGCTGTTTTTT. Protein product: CASIHQTGNTGELFF.

The rearrangement joins TRBV28 to TRBJ2-1; 9 positions match TRBD2. The germline gives CDR1 MDHEN, CDR2 SYDVKM. The CDR3 loop spans 15 amino acids. The J segment lost 1 base and the V segment lost 6 bases, leaving 4 bases of the junction unmatched. CDR3 loop: CASRQAGGSYNEQFF. CDR3 coding DNA: TGTGCCAGCAGGCAAGCGGGAGGATCCTACAATGAGCAGTTCTTC.

This clone has a handful of counts. The same CDR3 also results from other DNA sequences found in this sample. The rearrangement links TRBV19 to TRBJ1-2, with 10 bases aligning to TRBD1. Germline CDR1 LNHDA, CDR2 SQIVND (reference sequence). With V trimmed by 1 base and J by 4 bases, 12 bases remained unmatched. The CDR3 is made up of 18 amino acids. The CDR3 DNA follows: TGTGCCAGTAGTATAGTCGGGACAGGGGCCTCGATGGGCTATGGCTACACCTTC. Translation gives CASSIVGTGASMGYGYTF.

This rearrangement joins TRBV2 to TRBJ2-1, with D unresolved. Germline CDR1 is SNHLY and CDR2 is FYNNEI. The germline V and J ends were trimmed by 4 bases and 0 bases, with 10 bases remaining between them. The CDR3 covers 15 residues. CDR3 protein: CASSVQTSSYNEQFF. DNA for the CDR3: TGTGCCAGCAGTGTTCAAACCAGCTCCTACAATGAGCAGTTCTTC.

The chain couples TRBV10-3 to TRBJ2-1; 7 bases fit TRBD2. Germline CDR1 is ENHRY and CDR2 is SYGVKD. There are 15 residues in the CDR3. V dropped 3 bases and J dropped 3; count of bases not matched to a gene: 5. The CDR3 DNA is TGTGCCATCAGTGATGGTAGGACTAGCTACAATGAGCAGTTCTTC. Amino acids: CAISDGRTSYNEQFF.

The rearrangement joins TRBV29-1 to TRBJ2-3; weak D call: TRBD2 (6 bases). Trimming removed 6 bases at V and 2 bases at J, with 18 bases between. The germline CDR1 and CDR2 sequences are SQVTM and ANQGSEA. CDR3 length: 15 amino acids. In nucleotides, the CDR3 is TGCAGCGTACGGGACTCCCAGGCTTTCACAGATACGCAGTATTTT. It encodes CSVRDSQAFTDTQYF.

The J gene is TRBJ2-3, the V gene TRBV7-3; 9 bases are shared with TRBD1. The J segment lost 4 bases and the V segment lost 5 bases, leaving 7 bases of the junction unmatched. CDR3 size: 15 residues. Germline CDR1 is SGHTA and CDR2 is FQGTGA. The CDR3 DNA reads TGTGCCAGCAGCCAGGGGACAGGGAGGTCAGATACGCAGTATTTT. Translating gives CASSQGTGRSDTQYF.

The rearrangement links TRBV2 to TRBJ2-5; 8 nucleotides agree with TRBD2. In germline, CDR1 is SNHLY, CDR2 FYNNEI. The CDR3 runs 15 residues. J was trimmed by 1 base and V by 2 bases; bases with no gene match: 3. The CDR3 DNA is TGTGCCAGCAGTGAACCAGCGGGGGCCCAAGAGACCCAGTACTTC. Its translation is CASSEPAGAQETQYF.

V is TRBV4-1 and J is TRBJ1-2; the D is unclear. The CDR3 consists of 15 residues. From germline, CDR1 is MGHRA and CDR2 YSYEKL. The germline V and J ends were trimmed by 1 base and 3 bases, with 12 bases remaining between them. The CDR3 protein is CASSQGGGRDYGYTF. The CDR3 DNA follows: TGCGCCAGCAGCCAAGGGGGAGGTCGAGACTATGGCTACACCTTC.

V and J are TRBV5-1 and TRBJ1-1; D might be TRBD1 (6 bases). V was shortened by 0 bases and J by 0 bases, with 9 bases between the two germline ends. The CDR3 sequence is 15 residues long. Germline V gene lookup returns CDR1 SGHRS and CDR2 YFSETQ. CDR3 region: CASSLGNRVNTEAFF. In DNA form, the CDR3 reads TGCGCCAGCAGCTTGGGTAACAGGGTGAACACTGAAGCTTTCTTT. Looking up the rest from reference TRBV5-1 and TRBJ1-1 gives the full variable domain: KAGVTQTPRYLIKTRGQQVTLSCSPISGHRSVSWYQQTPGQGLQFLFEYFSETQRNKGNFPGRFSGRQFSNSRSEMNVSTLELGDSALYLCASSLGNRVNTEAFFGQGTRLTVV.

V is TRBV7-2 and J is TRBJ2-1, with TRBD1 identical over 10 bases. The germline gives CDR1 SGHTA, CDR2 FQGNSA. The trim removed 5 bases at V and 7 bases at J, leaving 8 bases unmatched. The CDR3 sequence is 15 residues long. The CDR3 reads CASSTTGTGDNEQFF. The CDR3 coding sequence is TGTGCCAGCAGCACAACCGGGACAGGGGATAATGAGCAGTTCTTC.

For this clone: The junction and the germline gene differ at one end; a read error may be behind it. J is TRBJ2-6 and V is TRBV5-6; 7 bases agree with TRBD1. The CDR3 is made up of 15 amino acids. Germline V gene sequence: CDR1 SGHDT, CDR2 YYEEEE. The CDR3 nucleotides are TGTGCCAGCAGATACAGGGGTTCTGGGGCCAACGGCCTGACTTTC. This encodes CASRYRGSGANGLTF.

The rearrangement links TRBV28 to TRBJ1-2; 7 bases fit TRBD1. This CDR3 region has 13 residues. J gave up 8 bases and V 7 bases, and 10 bases lay outside the gene matches. Germline V gives CDR1 MDHEN, CDR2 SYDVKM. The CDR3 nucleotides are TGTGCCAGCACCCCTCTGACAGGGAAGGGCTACACCTTC. Protein: CASTPLTGKGYTF.

This rearrangement joins TRBV7-2 to TRBJ2-7; TRBD1 aligns across 8 bases. Germline CDR1 SGHTA, CDR2 FQGNSA. This CDR3 spans 15 amino acids. V was pared by 1 base and J by 4 bases, with 6 bases of the junction left unmatched. In DNA, the CDR3 is TGTGCCAGCAGCTTAGACAGGGGGATAATATACGAGCAGTACTTC. It encodes CASSLDRGIIYEQYF.

This rearrangement joins TRBV28 to TRBJ2-7, with 8 nucleotides matching TRBD1. The J segment lost 3 bases and the V segment lost 6 bases, leaving 13 bases of the junction unmatched. Germline assignment: CDR1 MDHEN and CDR2 SYDVKM. CDR3 length: 16 residues. DNA of the CDR3: TGTGCCAGCAGGTCATCTCAGAGCAGGGGGCGCTACGAGCAGTACTTC. This encodes CASRSSQSRGRYEQYF.

The chain employs TRBV6-6 and TRBJ2-7; 7 positions agree with TRBD1. Trimming took 6 bases from V and 5 from J; bases not matched to a gene: 7. Germline assignment: CDR1 MNHNY and CDR2 SVGAGI (reference sequence). The CDR3 loop spans 13 amino acids. CDR3 sequence reads: CASRATGPHEQYF. The CDR3 bases are TGTGCCAGCAGGGCGACAGGGCCCCACGAGCAGTACTTC.

V and J are TRBV28 and TRBJ2-4, with D unresolved. CDR1 MDHEN and CDR2 SYDVKM come from the germline V gene. The CDR3 sequence is 13 residues long. V lost 10 bases and J 1 base, leaving 11 bases between the germline ends. The chain's CDR3 is CATALRAKNIQYF. The CDR3 DNA reads TGTGCCACAGCACTGCGGGCCAAAAACATTCAGTACTTC. The whole variable domain, filled in from reference TRBV28 and TRBJ2-4, reads DVKVTQSSRYLVKRTGEKVFLECVQDMDHENMFWYRQDPGLGLRLIYFSYDVKMKEKGDIPEGYSVSREKKERFSLILESASTNQTSMYLCATALRAKNIQYFGAGTRLSVL.

Of note for this clone: With a far larger clone one base away, a read error is the likely cause. This sequence joins TRBV13 and TRBJ2-3, with TRBD2 matching over 7 bases. CDR1 and CDR2 from the germline V gene are PRHDT and FYEKMQ (reference sequence). The CDR3 extends over 14 amino acids. With V trimmed by 5 bases and J by 2 bases, 4 bases remained unmatched. CDR3 DNA sequence: TGTGCCAGCAGCCAGACTAGCTCCACAGATACGCAGTATTTT. It encodes CASSQTSSTDTQYF.

This clone was seen a few times. The chain uses TRBV9 and TRBJ1-2; 10 nucleotides agree with TRBD1. V dropped 3 bases and J dropped 3; count of bases not matched to a gene: 5. The CDR3 covers 15 residues. From germline, CDR1 is SGDLS and CDR2 YYNGEE. The CDR3 DNA is TGTGCCAGCAGCGCACGGGACAGGGGATACTATGGCTACACCTTC. This encodes CASSARDRGYYGYTF. Based on the CDR3 plus reference TRBV9 and TRBJ1-2, the full variable domain is DSGVTQTPKHLITATGQRVTLRCSPRSGDLSVYWYQQSLDQGLQFLIQYYNGEERAKGNILERFSAQQFPDLHSELNLSSLELGDSALYFCASSARDRGYYGYTFGSGTRLTVV.